In its sample, the clone carrying this T cell receptor (beta chain) was seen once. The data are from a study of blood T cell repertoires in COVID-19. At the level of the study: Samples representing acute and convalescent COVID-19 were sourced from the United States, Italy and Spain.

The CDR3 contains 15 residues. Germline CDR1 is KGHDR and CDR2 is SFDVKD. With 9 bases removed from V and 7 bases from J, the gap between germline ends came to 20 bases. Authors' processing steps: From reference gene primer amplification, estimates of nucleated cell counts were derived. Assay: immunoSEQ multiplex PCR; the TCRdb copy retains only in-frame clones and omits some. That table furnishes V, J and clone size, whereas the DNA furnished D and trimming. Found here are 50,000 or so clones, approximately 80% of them singletons; the top ten hold around a fifth. The chain employs TRBV24-1 and TRBJ2-2; D not resolved. Sequenced: peripheral blood. This receptor was obtained from a human donor with active or convalescent COVID-19. The donor label of this sample is uncertain. CDR3 sequence reads: CATPVSRIGLGELFF. As DNA, the CDR3 is TGTGCCACCCCGGTAAGCAGGATAGGTCTCGGGGAGCTGTTTTTT.